These T cell receptor beta chains were read from a single sample in a study of somatic mutations in cytotoxic T cells in rheumatoid arthritis. The assay was immunoSEQ multiplex PCR, and TCRdb's table has in-frame clones only and misses some. The sample carries under 25,000 clones, less than 85% recorded once. Sequencing was carried out using CD8+ T cells sorted from blood. These receptors were obtained from a woman aged 40 to 50 with rheumatoid arthritis. Both conserved end residues are part of each CDR3. D genes are given only for firm matches. Not every row has a clone size; where given, it reads once, few, many or a size class.

v_call	clone_size	d_call	j_call	cdr3_nt	cdr3_aa
TRBV27	once	TRBD2	TRBJ2-3	TGTGCCAGTCAGCTAGCGGGGGGGCCTAATACGCAGTATTTT	CASQLAGGPNTQYF
TRBV27	.	TRBD1	TRBJ1-6	TGTGCCAGCAGAATAGCGGCGGGGACAGGGTGGGGTTCACCCCTCCACTTT	CASRIAAGTGWGSPLHF
TRBV2	.	TRBD1	TRBJ1-2	TGTGCCAGCAGCCCCCCACCGGACAGGGTTGGTGGGGGCTATGGCTACACCTTC	CASSPPPDRVGGGYGYTF
TRBV11-2	.	.	TRBJ1-2	TGTGCCAGCACCCTTAGGGGAGGGGATGGCTACACCTTC	CASTLRGGDGYTF
TRBV6-4	medium-sized	.	TRBJ1-2	TGTGCCAGCAGTGACTCGAATGGCGGGACGGTTGGCTACACCTTC	CASSDSNGGTVGYTF
TRBV6-1	once	TRBD1	TRBJ1-2	TGTGCCACTGGACAGGGTTCCAGCTATGGCTACACCTTC	CATGQGSSYGYTF
TRBV6-4	large	TRBD2	TRBJ2-3	TGTGCCAGCAGTGACGGGACTAGCGGGGGCACAGATACGCAGTATTTT	CASSDGTSGGTDTQYF
TRBV6-6	.	TRBD1	TRBJ1-2	TGTGCCAGCAGTTTTGACAGGGGGCTAGGCTATGGCTACACCTTC	CASSFDRGLGYGYTF
TRBV5-1	.	TRBD1	TRBJ1-2	TGCGCCAGCAGCCTTGAGGGGGACAGGGTGGCTGGCACCTTC	CASSLEGDRVAGTF
TRBV2	.	TRBD1	TRBJ2-7	TGTGCCAGCAGTGGTTTGCCCGGGACAGGGGTCCACGAGCAGTACTTC	CASSGLPGTGVHEQYF
TRBV14	.	.	TRBJ2-7	TGTGCCAGCAGCCACCTTTCGCGGACCTACGAGCAGTACTTC	CASSHLSRTYEQYF
TRBV30	few	.	TRBJ2-2	TGTGCCTGGAGTATGCCGGGGGGCGGTAGCGGGGAGCTGTTTTTT	CAWSMPGGGSGELFF
TRBV7-6	.	TRBD1	TRBJ2-7	TGTGCCAGCAGCTCCCTGACAGGGTTAACCTACGAGCAGTACTTC	CASSSLTGLTYEQYF
TRBV2	.	.	TRBJ2-7	TGTGCCAGCAGAAGTTTCTCGGACTGGTCCTACGAGCAGTACTTC	CASRSFSDWSYEQYF
TRBV4-2	.	TRBD2	TRBJ2-1	TGTGCCAGCAGCCAAGATAGGACTAGCGAATACAATGAGCAGTTCTTC	CASSQDRTSEYNEQFF
TRBV4-1	.	TRBD2	TRBJ2-7	TGCGCCAGCAGCCAAGAACCCGGACTAGCGGGAGGCGAGCAGTACTTC	CASSQEPGLAGGEQYF
TRBV5-1	.	.	TRBJ2-1	TGCGCCAGCAGCTTGGAAGACTCAACATCTGACCCTTGGTTCTTC	CASSLEDSTSDPWFF
TRBV7-9	.	TRBD1	TRBJ2-2	TGTGCCAGCAGCTTTAGCGCGACAGGGGGCGACCCCACCGGGGAGCTGTTTTTT	CASSFSATGGDPTGELFF
TRBV15	.	.	TRBJ1-4	TGTGCCACCAGCAGAGATAATCAAGGGAGTGAAAAACTGTTTTTT	CATSRDNQGSEKLFF
TRBV11-1	.	.	TRBJ1-1	TGTGCCAGCAGCCCCAGCGATAGGGGGGAAGCTTTCTTT	CASSPSDRGEAFF
TRBV2	.	TRBD2	TRBJ2-5	TGTGCCAGCAGCGGACTAGCGGTTACGTACCAAGAGACCCAGTACTTC	CASSGLAVTYQETQYF
TRBV29-1	few	TRBD2	TRBJ2-1	TGCAGCGCTCTTAGCGGGAGGGGTATCAATGAGCAGTTCTTC	CSALSGRGINEQFF
TRBV5-1	.	TRBD2	TRBJ2-1	TGCGCCAGCAGCGTAATAGCGGGGGGGCCATACAATGAGCAGTTCTTC	CASSVIAGGPYNEQFF
TRBV20-1	.	TRBD1	TRBJ1-1	TGCAGTGCGCGGACAGGGGGGGCTTTCTTT	CSARTGGAFF
TRBV29-1	few	.	TRBJ1-1	TGCAGCGCAAGGACAGCTGAAGCTTTCTTT	CSARTAEAFF
TRBV6-5	.	.	TRBJ1-2	TGTGCCAGCAGCCCCGGGGGGGCCATGAACTATGGCTACACCTTC	CASSPGGAMNYGYTF
TRBV7-9	.	TRBD1	TRBJ2-7	TGTGCCAGCAGCCGAACCGGGACAGGGGTAGGGGAGCAGTACTTC	CASSRTGTGVGEQYF